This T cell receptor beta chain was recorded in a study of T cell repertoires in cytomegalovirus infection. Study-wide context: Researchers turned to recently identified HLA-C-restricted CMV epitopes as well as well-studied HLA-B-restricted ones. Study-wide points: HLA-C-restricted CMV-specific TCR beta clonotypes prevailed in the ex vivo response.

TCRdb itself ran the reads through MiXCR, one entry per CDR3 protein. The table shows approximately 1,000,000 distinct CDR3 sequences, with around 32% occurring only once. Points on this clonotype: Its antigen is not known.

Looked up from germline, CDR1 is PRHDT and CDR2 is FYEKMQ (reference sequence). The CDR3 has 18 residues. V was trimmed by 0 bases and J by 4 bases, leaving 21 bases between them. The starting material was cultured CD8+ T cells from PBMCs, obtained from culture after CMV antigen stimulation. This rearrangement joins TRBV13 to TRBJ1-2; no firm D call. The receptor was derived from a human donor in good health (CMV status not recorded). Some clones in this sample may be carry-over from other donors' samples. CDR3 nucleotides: TGTGCCAGCAGCTTAGGCCGGATCCCCCACCCGCGTGGCTATGGCTACACCTTC. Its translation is CASSLGRIPHPRGYGYTF.